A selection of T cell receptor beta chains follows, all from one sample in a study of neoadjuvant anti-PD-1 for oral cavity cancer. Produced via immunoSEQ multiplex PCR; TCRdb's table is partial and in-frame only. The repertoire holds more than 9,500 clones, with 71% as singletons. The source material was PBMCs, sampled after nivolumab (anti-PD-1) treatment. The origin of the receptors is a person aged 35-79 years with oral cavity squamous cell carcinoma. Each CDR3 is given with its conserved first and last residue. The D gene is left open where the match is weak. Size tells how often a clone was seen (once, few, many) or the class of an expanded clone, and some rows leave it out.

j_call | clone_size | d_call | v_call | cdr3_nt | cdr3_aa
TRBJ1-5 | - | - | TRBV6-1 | TGTGCCAGCAGTGAGCAATCCTGGACAGTTTACAATCAGCCCCAGCATTTT | CASSEQSWTVYNQPQHF
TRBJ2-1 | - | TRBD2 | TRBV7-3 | TGTGCCAGCAGCCCACGGGGACTAGCGGGAGTCTCCTACAATGAGCAGTTCTTC | CASSPRGLAGVSYNEQFF
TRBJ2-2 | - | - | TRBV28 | TGTGCCAGCGGCGAGACGTTGACCGGGGAGCTGTTTTTT | CASGETLTGELFF
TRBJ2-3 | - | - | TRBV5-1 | TGCGCCAGCAGCTTGTTGACAGTAAACACAGATACGCAGTATTTT | CASSLLTVNTDTQYF
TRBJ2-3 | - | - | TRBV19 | TGTGCCAGTAGTATGAGGGCGACTAATACGCAGTATTTT | CASSMRATNTQYF
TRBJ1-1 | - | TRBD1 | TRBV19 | TGTGCCAGTAGTACCCTGACAGGGACTGAAGCTTTCTTT | CASSTLTGTEAFF
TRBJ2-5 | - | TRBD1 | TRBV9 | TGTGCCAGCAGCGCCTACAAGACAGGGGGAAACAGAGAGACCCAGTACTTC | CASSAYKTGGNRETQYF
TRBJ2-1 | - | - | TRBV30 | TGTGCCTGGAGAGTCGGACTACACAATGAGCAGTTCTTC | CAWRVGLHNEQFF
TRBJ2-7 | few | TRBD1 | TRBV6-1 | TGTGCCAGCAGTGACTACTGGACAGGGGGGGAGCAGTACTTC | CASSDYWTGGEQYF
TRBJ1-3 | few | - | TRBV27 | TGTGCCAGCAGTTTATTGACCTGGGCCCCTGGAAACACCATATATTTT | CASSLLTWAPGNTIYF
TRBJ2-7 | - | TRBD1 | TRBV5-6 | TGTGCCAGCAGCCCACGACAGGGCTTCTCCTACGAGCAGTACTTC | CASSPRQGFSYEQYF
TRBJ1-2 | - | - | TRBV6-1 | TGTGCCAGCAGTGAATGGTCCTATGGCTACACCTTC | CASSEWSYGYTF
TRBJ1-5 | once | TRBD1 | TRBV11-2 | TGTGCCAGCAGCAAGGGGGGACAGAACAATCAGCCCCAGCATTTT | CASSKGGQNNQPQHF
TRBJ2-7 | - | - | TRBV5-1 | TGCGCCAGCAGCTTGAGTTACGGAGACTACGAGCAGTACTTC | CASSLSYGDYEQYF
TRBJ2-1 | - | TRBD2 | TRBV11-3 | TGTGCCAGCAGCCCCTTCGGGACTAGCCTCCGGAATGAGCAGTTCTTC | CASSPFGTSLRNEQFF
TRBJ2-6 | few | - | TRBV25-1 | TGTGCCAGCAGTGAAGCGACTTCTGGGGCCAACGTCCTGACTTTC | CASSEATSGANVLTF
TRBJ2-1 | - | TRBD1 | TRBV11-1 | TGTGCCAGCAGCTCGGACAGGATACTCAATGAGCAGTTCTTC | CASSSDRILNEQFF
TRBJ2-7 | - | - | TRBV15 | TGTGCCACCAGAGGGGGGGGAAGCTCCTACGAGCAGTACTTC | CATRGGGSSYEQYF
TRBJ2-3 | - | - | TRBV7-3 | TGTGCCAGCAGCTTATCCGGATTTTTCACAGATACGCAGTATTTT | CASSLSGFFTDTQYF
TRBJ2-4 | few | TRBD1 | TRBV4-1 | TGCGCCAGCAGCCAAGATTATGAAGGGAACAGGGGGATCAACATTCAGTACTTC | CASSQDYEGNRGINIQYF
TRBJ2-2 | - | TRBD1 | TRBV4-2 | TGTGCCAGCAGCCCCGAGGGGCAGGGACAGGCTGGCACCGGGGAGCTGTTTTTT | CASSPEGQGQAGTGELFF
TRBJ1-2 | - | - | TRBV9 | TGTGCCAGCAGCGTAGGTCAGTATCCGCACAATGGCTACACCTTC | CASSVGQYPHNGYTF
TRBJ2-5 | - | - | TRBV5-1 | TGCGCCAGCAGCTTGAGGCCGGGGCAAGAGACCCAGTACTTC | CASSLRPGQETQYF
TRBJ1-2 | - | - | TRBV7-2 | TGTGCCAGCAGCGCAGACCCACCCCCCTATGGCTACACCTTC | CASSADPPPYGYTF
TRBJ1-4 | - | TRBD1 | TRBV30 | TGTGCCTGGAAGACAGGGCAACATGAAAAACTGTTTTTT | CAWKTGQHEKLFF
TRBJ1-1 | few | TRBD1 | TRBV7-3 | TGTGCCAGCAGCTTAACGGGGACAGGAGAAGCTTTCTTT | CASSLTGTGEAFF
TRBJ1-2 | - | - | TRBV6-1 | TGTGCCAGCAGTGGAGAAAGCCACTATGGCTACACCTTC | CASSGESHYGYTF
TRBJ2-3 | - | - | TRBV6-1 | TGTGCCAGCAGTGATCTGGGAAAGGGGGTAGATACGCAGTATTTT | CASSDLGKGVDTQYF
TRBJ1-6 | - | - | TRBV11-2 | TGTGCCAGCAGCTTGTCTGGACACATGAATTCACCCCTCCACTTT | CASSLSGHMNSPLHF